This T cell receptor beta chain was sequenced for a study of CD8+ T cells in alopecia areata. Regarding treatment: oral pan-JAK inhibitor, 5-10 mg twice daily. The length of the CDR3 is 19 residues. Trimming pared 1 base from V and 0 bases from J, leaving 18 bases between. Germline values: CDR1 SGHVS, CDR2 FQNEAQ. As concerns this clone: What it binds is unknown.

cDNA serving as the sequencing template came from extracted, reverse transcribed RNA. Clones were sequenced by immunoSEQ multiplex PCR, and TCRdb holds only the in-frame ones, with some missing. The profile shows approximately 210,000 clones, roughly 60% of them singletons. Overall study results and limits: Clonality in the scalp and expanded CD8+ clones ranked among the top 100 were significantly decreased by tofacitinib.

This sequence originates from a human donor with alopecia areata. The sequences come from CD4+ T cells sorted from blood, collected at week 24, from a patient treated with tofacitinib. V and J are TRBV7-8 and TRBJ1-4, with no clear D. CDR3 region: CASSLGGVWNRATNEKLFF. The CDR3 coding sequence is TGTGCCAGCAGCTTAGGGGGAGTCTGGAATCGAGCAACTAATGAAAAACTGTTTTTT.